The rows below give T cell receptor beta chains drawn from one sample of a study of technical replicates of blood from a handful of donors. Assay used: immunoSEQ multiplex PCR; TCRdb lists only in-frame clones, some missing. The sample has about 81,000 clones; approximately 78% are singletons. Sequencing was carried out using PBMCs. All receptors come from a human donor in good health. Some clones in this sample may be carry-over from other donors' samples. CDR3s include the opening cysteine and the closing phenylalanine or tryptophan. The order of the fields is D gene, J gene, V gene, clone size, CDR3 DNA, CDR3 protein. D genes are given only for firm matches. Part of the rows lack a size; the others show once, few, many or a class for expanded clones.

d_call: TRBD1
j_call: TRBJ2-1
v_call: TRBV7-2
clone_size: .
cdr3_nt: TGTGCCAGTTCTCCGGGACAGGGGAGACATGAGCAGTTCTTC
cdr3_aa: CASSPGQGRHEQFF

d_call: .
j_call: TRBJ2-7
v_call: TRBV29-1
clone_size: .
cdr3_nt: TGCAGCGTTGAAGATCCTGCAGGGAACGAGCAGTACTTC
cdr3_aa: CSVEDPAGNEQYF

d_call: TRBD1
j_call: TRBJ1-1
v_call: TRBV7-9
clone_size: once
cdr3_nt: TGTGCCAGCAGCTTAGCTCTGGACAGGGTAAACACTGAAGCTTTCTTT
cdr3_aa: CASSLALDRVNTEAFF

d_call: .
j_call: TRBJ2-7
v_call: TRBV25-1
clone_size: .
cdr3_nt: TGTGCCAGCAGTACTCATTCGGGGATTGACGAGCAGTACTTC
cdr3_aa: CASSTHSGIDEQYF

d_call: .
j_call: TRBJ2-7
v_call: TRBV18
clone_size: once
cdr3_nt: TGTGCCAGCTCACCACCCGGGGGAGCCAGAGCCTACGAGCAGTACTTC
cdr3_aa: CASSPPGGARAYEQYF

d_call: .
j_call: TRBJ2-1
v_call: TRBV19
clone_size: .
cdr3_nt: TGTGCCAGTACCGGGCAGGTAGCGGACAATGAGCAGTTCTTC
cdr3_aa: CASTGQVADNEQFF

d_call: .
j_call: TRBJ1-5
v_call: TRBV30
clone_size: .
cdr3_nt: TGTGCCTGGAGTATAGGAGGACAGCCCCAGCATTTT
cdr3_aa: CAWSIGGQPQHF

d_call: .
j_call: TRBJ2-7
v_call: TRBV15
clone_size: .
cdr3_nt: TGTGCCACCAGCCTCGGGACTCTCACAACCTACGAGCAGTACTTC
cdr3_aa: CATSLGTLTTYEQYF

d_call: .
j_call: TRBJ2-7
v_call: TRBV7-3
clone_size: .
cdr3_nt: TGTGCCAGCAGCTTAATCAACCCCCTGACAGCGAAAAGCTCCTACGAGCAGTACTTC
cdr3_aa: CASSLINPLTAKSSYEQYF

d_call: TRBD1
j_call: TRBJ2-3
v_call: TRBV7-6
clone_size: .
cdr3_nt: TGTGCCAGCAGCTTAGGCAGGGGGCAGGATACGCAGTATTTT
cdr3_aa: CASSLGRGQDTQYF

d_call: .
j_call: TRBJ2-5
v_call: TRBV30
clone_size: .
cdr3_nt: TGTGCCTGGAGTGTGATGTCGAAGGAGCAGTACTTC
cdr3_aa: CAWSVMSKEQYF

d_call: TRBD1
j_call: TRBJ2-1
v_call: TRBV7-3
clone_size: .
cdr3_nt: TGTGCCAGCAGCTGGACCGGGACAGGGGTTCTGAATGAGCAGTTCTTC
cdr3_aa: CASSWTGTGVLNEQFF

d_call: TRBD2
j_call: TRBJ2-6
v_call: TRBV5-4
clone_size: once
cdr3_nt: TGTGCCAGCAGCTTGAGTCTAGCGGGAGCCGGGGCCAACGTCCTGACTTTC
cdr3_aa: CASSLSLAGAGANVLTF

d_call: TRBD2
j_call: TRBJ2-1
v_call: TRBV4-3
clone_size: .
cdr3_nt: TGCGCCAGCAGTACTACTAGCGGAGATTACAATGAGCAGTTCTTC
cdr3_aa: CASSTTSGDYNEQFF

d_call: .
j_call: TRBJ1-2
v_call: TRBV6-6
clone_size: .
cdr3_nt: TGTGCCAGCAGTTCGCAGGGGTACTATGGCTACACCTTC
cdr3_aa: CASSSQGYYGYTF

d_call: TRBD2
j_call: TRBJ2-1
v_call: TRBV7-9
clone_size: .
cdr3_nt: TGTGCCAGCAGCCGCCTAGCGGGGGGGCCGAATGAGCAGTTCTTC
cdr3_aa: CASSRLAGGPNEQFF

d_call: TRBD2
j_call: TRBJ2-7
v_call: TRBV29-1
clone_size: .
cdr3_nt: TGCAGCGTTGCTAGCGGACTATACGAGCAGTACTTC
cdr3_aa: CSVASGLYEQYF

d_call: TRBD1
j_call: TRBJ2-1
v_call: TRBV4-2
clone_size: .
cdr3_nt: TGTGCCAGCAGCCAACCTTGGACAGGGCTGTACAATGAGCAGTTCTTC
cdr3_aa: CASSQPWTGLYNEQFF

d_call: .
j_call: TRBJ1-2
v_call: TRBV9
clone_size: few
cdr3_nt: TGTGCCAGCAGCGTAGCTCGATCGGGGGGACTGGAAGACTACACCTTC
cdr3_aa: CASSVARSGGLEDYTF

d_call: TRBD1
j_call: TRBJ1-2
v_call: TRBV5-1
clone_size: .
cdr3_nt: TGCGCCAGCAGCAGTGGGTCGACAGGGACGGATGGCTACACCTTC
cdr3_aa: CASSSGSTGTDGYTF

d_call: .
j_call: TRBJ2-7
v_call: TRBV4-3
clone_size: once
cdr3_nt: TGCGCCAGCAGCCAAGATTTGCAGGGGCGAATCTACGAGCAGTACTTC
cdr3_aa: CASSQDLQGRIYEQYF

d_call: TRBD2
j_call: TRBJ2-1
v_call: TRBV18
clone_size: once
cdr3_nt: TGTGCCAGCTCACCACCTACTAGCGGGAGAAATGAGCAGTTCTTC
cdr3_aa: CASSPPTSGRNEQFF

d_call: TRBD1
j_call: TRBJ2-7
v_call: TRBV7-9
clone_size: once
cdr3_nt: TGTGCCAGCAGCTCGGGACAGGGTATTACCTACGAGCAGTACTTC
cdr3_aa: CASSSGQGITYEQYF

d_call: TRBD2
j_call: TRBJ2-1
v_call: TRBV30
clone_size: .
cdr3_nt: TGTGCCTGGAGTGGAAGGACTAGCAGGAGGGTAAGCTACAATGAGCAGTTCTTC
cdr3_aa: CAWSGRTSRRVSYNEQFF

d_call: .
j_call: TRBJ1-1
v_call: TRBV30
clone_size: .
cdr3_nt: TGTGCCTGGACAGGGCGGACTGAAGCTTTCTTT
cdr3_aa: CAWTGRTEAFF

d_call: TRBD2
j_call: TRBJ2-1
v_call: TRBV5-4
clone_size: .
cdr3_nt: TGTGCCAGCAGTGAGAAGCGGGAGTACGGTGAGCAGTTCTTC
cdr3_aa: CASSEKREYGEQFF

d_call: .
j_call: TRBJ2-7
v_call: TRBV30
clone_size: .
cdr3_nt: TGTGCCTGGAGTCCCCAATCCTACGAGCAGTACTTC
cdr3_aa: CAWSPQSYEQYF

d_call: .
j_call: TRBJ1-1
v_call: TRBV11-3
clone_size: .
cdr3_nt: TGTGCCAGCAGCCCTAGTACAGGAACTGAAGCTTTCTTT
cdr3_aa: CASSPSTGTEAFF

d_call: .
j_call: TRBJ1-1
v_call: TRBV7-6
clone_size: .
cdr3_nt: TGTGCCAGCAGCCCTGTGGGGTCCGGAGGGACTGAAGCTTTCTTT
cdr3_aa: CASSPVGSGGTEAFF

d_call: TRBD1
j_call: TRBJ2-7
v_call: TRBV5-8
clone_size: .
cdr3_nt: TGTGCCAGCAGCTTGGACACAGGGGGTTTCTACGAGCAGTACTTC
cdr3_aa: CASSLDTGGFYEQYF

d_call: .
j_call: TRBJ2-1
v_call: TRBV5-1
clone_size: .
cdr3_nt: TGCGCCAGCAGCGCGGGGACTGTCTCCTACAATGAGCAGTTCTTC
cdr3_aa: CASSAGTVSYNEQFF

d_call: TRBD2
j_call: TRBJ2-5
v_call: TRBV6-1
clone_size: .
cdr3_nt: TGTGCCAGCAGGCGGGGGGGTGGAGAGACCCAGTACTTC
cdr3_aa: CASRRGGGETQYF

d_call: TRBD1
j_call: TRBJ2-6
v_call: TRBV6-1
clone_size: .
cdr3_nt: TGTGCCAGCAGTGTCGCAGGGGGCTCTGGGGCCAACGTCCTGACTTTC
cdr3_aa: CASSVAGGSGANVLTF

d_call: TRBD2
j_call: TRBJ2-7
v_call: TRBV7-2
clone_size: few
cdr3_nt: TGTGCCAGCAGCCCTGAAAGCGGGGGCGAGCAGTACTTC
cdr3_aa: CASSPESGGEQYF

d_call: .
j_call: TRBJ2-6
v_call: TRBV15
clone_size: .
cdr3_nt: TGTGCCACCAGCAGAGCAGGCTCTGGGGCCAACGTCCTGACTTTC
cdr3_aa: CATSRAGSGANVLTF

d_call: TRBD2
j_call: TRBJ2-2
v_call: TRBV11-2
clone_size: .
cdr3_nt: TGTGCCAGCAGCCCCCATCTAGCGGGAGTAAACACCGGGGAGCTGTTTTTT
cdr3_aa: CASSPHLAGVNTGELFF

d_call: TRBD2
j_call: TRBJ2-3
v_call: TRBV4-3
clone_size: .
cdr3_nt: TGCGCCAGCAGCCAGGACATCCGGACTAGCGGGGGGCTCGCAGATACGCAGTATTTT
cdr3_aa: CASSQDIRTSGGLADTQYF

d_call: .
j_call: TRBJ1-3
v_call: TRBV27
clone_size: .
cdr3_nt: TGTGCCAGCAGTTTATTTGAGGGTGCTGGAAACACCATATATTTT
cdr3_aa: CASSLFEGAGNTIYF

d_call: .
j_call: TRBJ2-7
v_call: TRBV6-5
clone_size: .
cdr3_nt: TGTGCCAGCAGTTACTCAGGGTCGCAGGGAATCCACGAGCAGTACTTC
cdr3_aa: CASSYSGSQGIHEQYF

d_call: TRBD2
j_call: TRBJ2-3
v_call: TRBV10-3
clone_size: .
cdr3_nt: TGTGCCATCAGTCCAGCGGGAGACACAGATACGCAGTATTTT
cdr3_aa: CAISPAGDTDTQYF

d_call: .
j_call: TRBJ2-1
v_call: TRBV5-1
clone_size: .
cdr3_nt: TGCGCCAGCAGCTCCCGGACGAATGACAGAGATTACAATGAGCAGTTCTTC
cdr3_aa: CASSSRTNDRDYNEQFF

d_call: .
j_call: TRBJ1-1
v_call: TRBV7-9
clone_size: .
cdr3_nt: TGTGCCAGCAGCTTAACAGGGTTCGGTGAAGCTTTCTTT
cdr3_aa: CASSLTGFGEAFF

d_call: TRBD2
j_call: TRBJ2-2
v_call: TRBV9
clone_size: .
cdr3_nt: TGTGCCAGCAGCGCGAGATTAGCGGGGGGGAACACCGGGGAGCTGTTTTTT
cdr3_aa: CASSARLAGGNTGELFF

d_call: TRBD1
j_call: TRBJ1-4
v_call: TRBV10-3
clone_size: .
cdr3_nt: TGTGCCTCCAGGGGACAGGAAAAACTGTTTTTT
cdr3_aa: CASRGQEKLFF

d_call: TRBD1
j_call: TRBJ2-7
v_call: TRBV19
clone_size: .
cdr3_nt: TGTGCCAGTTCCCTTAGAGGACAGGGGGCCTACGAGCAGTACTTC
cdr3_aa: CASSLRGQGAYEQYF

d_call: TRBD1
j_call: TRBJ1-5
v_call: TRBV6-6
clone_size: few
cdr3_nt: TGTGCCAGCAGCGGGACAGTGGTCGGTCAGCCCCAGCATTTT
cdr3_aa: CASSGTVVGQPQHF

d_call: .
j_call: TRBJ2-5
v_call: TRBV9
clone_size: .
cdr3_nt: TGTGCCAGCAGCGTAGGGTTCGGGACCCAGTACTTC
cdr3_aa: CASSVGFGTQYF

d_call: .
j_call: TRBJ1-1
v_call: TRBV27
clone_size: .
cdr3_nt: TGTGCCAGCAGTCTCCTAGGAGGAACTGAAGCTTTCTTT
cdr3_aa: CASSLLGGTEAFF

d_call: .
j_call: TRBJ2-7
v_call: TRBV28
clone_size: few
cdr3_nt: TGTGCCAGGGGGCCATACACAGAACCCTACGAGCAGTACTTC
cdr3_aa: CARGPYTEPYEQYF

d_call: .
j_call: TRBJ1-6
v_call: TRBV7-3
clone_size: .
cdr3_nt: TGTGCCAGCAGCTTAACGGGACTTGGTTCACCCCTCCACTTT
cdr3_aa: CASSLTGLGSPLHF

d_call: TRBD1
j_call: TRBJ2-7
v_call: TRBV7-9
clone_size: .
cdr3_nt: TGTGCCAGCAGCGAAAACCGACAGGGGTCCTACGAGCAGTACTTC
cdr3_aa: CASSENRQGSYEQYF

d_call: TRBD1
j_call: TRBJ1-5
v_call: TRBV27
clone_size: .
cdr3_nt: TGTGCCAGCAGTTGGAACGGACAGGGCAATCAGCCCCAGCATTTT
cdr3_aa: CASSWNGQGNQPQHF

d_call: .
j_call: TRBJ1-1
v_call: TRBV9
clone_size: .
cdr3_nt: TGTGCCAGCAGCGTAGGCGTCGAAAACACTGAAGCTTTCTTT
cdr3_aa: CASSVGVENTEAFF